This T cell receptor beta chain was profiled in a study of siplizumab effects on memory and regulatory T cells. Assay used: immunoSEQ multiplex PCR; TCRdb lists only in-frame clones, some missing. The sample contains about 85,000 clones, roughly 94% of which appear only once. The germline gives CDR1 SNHLY, CDR2 FYNNEI. This CDR3 has 13 amino acids. V lost 6 bases and J lost 1, with 9 bases in between. Comment on this clone: Its specificity is not known.

General study findings and limits: Greater diversity than memory cells seemed evident in naive T cells, which also appeared to be major alloresponse contributors.

The source of this sequence is a human donor in good health. The chain links TRBV2 to TRBJ1-1; D is ambiguous. The sample consisted of CD8+ T cells sorted from blood. The CDR3 DNA follows: TGTGCCAGCAGCGCGGAGAAGAACACTGAAGCTTTCTTT. Its translation: CASSAEKNTEAFF.